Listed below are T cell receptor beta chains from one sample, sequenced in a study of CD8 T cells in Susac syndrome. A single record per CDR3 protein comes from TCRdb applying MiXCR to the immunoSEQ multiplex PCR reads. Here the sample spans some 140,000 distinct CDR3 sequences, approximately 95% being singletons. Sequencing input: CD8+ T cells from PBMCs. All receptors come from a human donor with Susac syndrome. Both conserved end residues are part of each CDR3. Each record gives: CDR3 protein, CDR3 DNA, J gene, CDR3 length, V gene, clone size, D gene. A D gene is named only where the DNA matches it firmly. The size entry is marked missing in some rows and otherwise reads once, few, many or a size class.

cdr3_aa: CASSVPSGTKETQYF; cdr3_nt: TGTGCCAGCAGCGTCCCCTCCGGGACTAAAGAGACCCAGTACTTC; j_call: TRBJ2-5; cdr3_length: 15; v_call: TRBV5-4; clone_size: .; d_call: TRBD2
cdr3_aa: CASSQNYVDVYTF; cdr3_nt: TGTGCCAGCAGCCAAAACTATGTAGATGTCTACACCTTC; j_call: TRBJ1-2; cdr3_length: 13; v_call: TRBV14; clone_size: .; d_call: .
cdr3_aa: CASSSPGTLSPYEQYF; cdr3_nt: TGTGCCAGCAGTTCGCCCGGTACACTCTCACCCTACGAGCAGTACTTC; j_call: TRBJ2-7; cdr3_length: 16; v_call: TRBV6-5; clone_size: .; d_call: .
cdr3_aa: CASRTTTGTDGYTF; cdr3_nt: TGTGCCAGCAGGACCACGACAGGGACGGATGGCTACACCTTC; j_call: TRBJ1-2; cdr3_length: 14; v_call: TRBV6-6; clone_size: .; d_call: TRBD1
cdr3_aa: CASSFHGRPTEAFF; cdr3_nt: TGTGCCAGCAGCTTTCACGGCCGCCCCACCGAAGCTTTCTTT; j_call: TRBJ1-1; cdr3_length: 14; v_call: TRBV7-9; clone_size: .; d_call: .
cdr3_aa: CASGTSPYEQYF; cdr3_nt: TGTGCCAGCGGAACTAGCCCCTACGAGCAGTACTTC; j_call: TRBJ2-7; cdr3_length: 12; v_call: TRBV9; clone_size: .; d_call: .
cdr3_aa: CASSPPLAGGNTQYF; cdr3_nt: TGTGCCAGCAGCCCTCCCTTAGCGGGAGGGAATACGCAGTATTTT; j_call: TRBJ2-3; cdr3_length: 15; v_call: TRBV12-3/TRBV12-4; clone_size: .; d_call: TRBD2
cdr3_aa: CASSLGVPNTEAFF; cdr3_nt: TGTGCCAGCAGCCTGGGGGTCCCGAACACTGAAGCTTTCTTT; j_call: TRBJ1-1; cdr3_length: 14; v_call: TRBV9; clone_size: .; d_call: .
cdr3_aa: CASSQSGTVNEQFF; cdr3_nt: TGTGCCAGCAGCCAGTCCGGGACGGTGAATGAGCAGTTCTTC; j_call: TRBJ2-1; cdr3_length: 14; v_call: TRBV3-1; clone_size: once; d_call: .
cdr3_aa: CASSYKGVGGSFF; cdr3_nt: TGTGCCAGCAGTTACAAAGGGGTGGGCGGGTCTTTCTTT; j_call: TRBJ1-1; cdr3_length: 13; v_call: TRBV6-5; clone_size: once; d_call: .
cdr3_aa: CASSNGGVDSPLHF; cdr3_nt: TGTGCCAGCAGCAACGGGGGGGTTGATTCACCCCTCCACTTT; j_call: TRBJ1-6; cdr3_length: 14; v_call: TRBV5-6; clone_size: .; d_call: .
cdr3_aa: CASSGTGTSGNEQYF; cdr3_nt: TGTGCCAGCAGCGGAACCGGGACTAGCGGGAACGAGCAGTACTTC; j_call: TRBJ2-7; cdr3_length: 15; v_call: TRBV13; clone_size: .; d_call: TRBD2
cdr3_aa: CASSETSRDGYTF; cdr3_nt: TGTGCCAGCAGCGAAACGTCCAGAGATGGCTACACCTTC; j_call: TRBJ1-2; cdr3_length: 13; v_call: TRBV11-3; clone_size: .; d_call: .
cdr3_aa: CSASSRLCNCEQYF; cdr3_nt: TGCAGTGCTAGTAGCCGTCTTTGTAATTGCGAGCAGTACTTC; j_call: TRBJ2-7; cdr3_length: 14; v_call: TRBV20-1; clone_size: .; d_call: .
cdr3_aa: CASPWWDRRNQPQHF; cdr3_nt: TGTGCCAGCCCCTGGTGGGACAGGCGGAATCAGCCCCAGCATTTT; j_call: TRBJ1-5; cdr3_length: 15; v_call: TRBV27; clone_size: .; d_call: TRBD1
cdr3_aa: CASSYSHGGYNEQFF; cdr3_nt: TGTGCCAGCAGTTACTCGCATGGAGGATACAATGAGCAGTTCTTC; j_call: TRBJ2-1; cdr3_length: 15; v_call: TRBV6-5; clone_size: once; d_call: .
cdr3_aa: CASSVTQDFDYEQYF; cdr3_nt: TGTGCCAGCAGCGTTACCCAGGACTTTGACTACGAGCAGTACTTC; j_call: TRBJ2-7; cdr3_length: 15; v_call: TRBV9; clone_size: .; d_call: .
cdr3_aa: CSAKTPGQLYEQYF; cdr3_nt: TGCAGTGCCAAAACACCGGGACAGCTCTACGAGCAGTACTTC; j_call: TRBJ2-7; cdr3_length: 14; v_call: TRBV20-1; clone_size: .; d_call: TRBD1
cdr3_aa: CSAVAGYTF; cdr3_nt: TGCAGTGCTGTTGCAGGCTACACCTTC; j_call: TRBJ1-2; cdr3_length: 9; v_call: TRBV20-1; clone_size: .; d_call: .
cdr3_aa: CASSFGTGGNQPQHF; cdr3_nt: TGTGCCAGCAGTTTCGGGACAGGAGGCAATCAGCCCCAGCATTTT; j_call: TRBJ1-5; cdr3_length: 15; v_call: TRBV12-3/TRBV12-4; clone_size: once; d_call: TRBD1
cdr3_aa: CASSYGQGIYEQYF; cdr3_nt: TGTGCCAGCAGCTACGGACAGGGAATCTACGAGCAGTACTTC; j_call: TRBJ2-7; cdr3_length: 14; v_call: TRBV5-4; clone_size: .; d_call: TRBD1
cdr3_aa: CASRAEGFSRQYF; cdr3_nt: TGTGCCAGCAGGGCCGAGGGGTTCTCGAGGCAGTATTTT; j_call: TRBJ2-3; cdr3_length: 13; v_call: TRBV18; clone_size: .; d_call: .
cdr3_aa: CASSNRGYNEKLFF; cdr3_nt: TGTGCCAGCAGCAACAGGGGTTATAATGAAAAACTGTTTTTT; j_call: TRBJ1-4; cdr3_length: 14; v_call: TRBV7-9; clone_size: .; d_call: TRBD1
cdr3_aa: CSARGGQVRGYTF; cdr3_nt: TGCAGTGCTAGAGGAGGACAGGTCCGTGGCTACACCTTC; j_call: TRBJ1-2; cdr3_length: 13; v_call: TRBV20-1; clone_size: .; d_call: TRBD1
cdr3_aa: CASSYLTAGAFF; cdr3_nt: TGTGCCAGCAGCTATCTCACCGCTGGAGCTTTCTTT; j_call: TRBJ1-1; cdr3_length: 12; v_call: TRBV5-4; clone_size: .; d_call: .
cdr3_aa: CASSPKTGDTQYF; cdr3_nt: TGTGCCAGCAGCCCTAAAACAGGAGATACGCAGTATTTT; j_call: TRBJ2-3; cdr3_length: 13; v_call: TRBV11-2; clone_size: .; d_call: .
cdr3_aa: CASSNGEMTGSYNEQFF; cdr3_nt: TGTGCCAGCAGTAACGGGGAGATGACAGGGTCCTACAATGAGCAGTTCTTC; j_call: TRBJ2-1; cdr3_length: 17; v_call: TRBV2; clone_size: .; d_call: TRBD1
cdr3_aa: CASSAPPGRYNEQFF; cdr3_nt: TGTGCCAGCAGCGCGCCCCCGGGGCGTTACAATGAGCAGTTCTTC; j_call: TRBJ2-1; cdr3_length: 15; v_call: TRBV9; clone_size: .; d_call: .
cdr3_aa: CASSAGLANEQFF; cdr3_nt: TGTGCCAGCAGCGCTGGACTAGCCAATGAGCAGTTCTTC; j_call: TRBJ2-1; cdr3_length: 13; v_call: TRBV7-3; clone_size: .; d_call: TRBD2
cdr3_aa: CASSTGTVGQYF; cdr3_nt: TGTGCCAGCAGTACCGGGACAGTCGGGCAGTACTTC; j_call: TRBJ2-7; cdr3_length: 12; v_call: TRBV27; clone_size: .; d_call: TRBD1
cdr3_aa: CSVTGGGTEAFF; cdr3_nt: TGCAGCGTCACCGGGGGGGGCACTGAAGCTTTCTTT; j_call: TRBJ1-1; cdr3_length: 12; v_call: TRBV29-1; clone_size: .; d_call: .
cdr3_aa: CASGGGEGYGYTF; cdr3_nt: TGTGCCAGCGGGGGGGGCGAGGGCTATGGCTACACCTTC; j_call: TRBJ1-2; cdr3_length: 13; v_call: TRBV27; clone_size: .; d_call: .
cdr3_aa: CASSRSERGSNGYTF; cdr3_nt: TGTGCCAGCTCACGGTCGGAGAGGGGGAGTAATGGCTACACCTTC; j_call: TRBJ1-2; cdr3_length: 15; v_call: TRBV18; clone_size: once; d_call: .
cdr3_aa: CASSQVGVTDTQYF; cdr3_nt: TGCGCCAGCAGCCAAGTCGGGGTAACAGATACGCAGTATTTT; j_call: TRBJ2-3; cdr3_length: 14; v_call: TRBV4-1; clone_size: .; d_call: .
cdr3_aa: CASSSEREQFF; cdr3_nt: TGTGCCAGCAGTTCGGAGCGCGAGCAGTTCTTC; j_call: TRBJ2-1; cdr3_length: 11; v_call: TRBV28; clone_size: .; d_call: .
cdr3_aa: CASSRTGGSYNEQFF; cdr3_nt: TGTGCCAGCAGTCGGACAGGGGGCTCCTACAATGAGCAGTTCTTC; j_call: TRBJ2-1; cdr3_length: 15; v_call: TRBV6-5; clone_size: .; d_call: TRBD1
cdr3_aa: CSVEERVGYNEQFF; cdr3_nt: TGCAGCGTTGAGGAGCGCGTAGGGTACAATGAGCAGTTCTTC; j_call: TRBJ2-1; cdr3_length: 14; v_call: TRBV29-1; clone_size: once; d_call: .
cdr3_aa: CASSPWGYTEAFF; cdr3_nt: TGTGCCAGCAGCCCGTGGGGCTACACTGAAGCTTTCTTT; j_call: TRBJ1-1; cdr3_length: 13; v_call: TRBV28; clone_size: .; d_call: .
cdr3_aa: CASSSAGYYEQYF; cdr3_nt: TGTGCCAGCAGCTCAGCCGGGTACTACGAGCAGTACTTC; j_call: TRBJ2-7; cdr3_length: 13; v_call: TRBV7-9; clone_size: .; d_call: .
cdr3_aa: CASSQEPWTGLYEQYF; cdr3_nt: TGTGCCAGCAGCCAAGAACCTTGGACTGGCCTCTACGAGCAGTACTTC; j_call: TRBJ2-7; cdr3_length: 16; v_call: TRBV3-1; clone_size: once; d_call: .
cdr3_aa: CASSLAGASYNEQFF; cdr3_nt: TGTGCCAGCAGTTTAGCGGGAGCCTCCTACAATGAGCAGTTCTTC; j_call: TRBJ2-1; cdr3_length: 15; v_call: TRBV27; clone_size: .; d_call: TRBD2
cdr3_aa: CASSIGGSYTEAFF; cdr3_nt: TGTGCCAGTAGTATAGGCGGGTCCTACACTGAAGCTTTCTTT; j_call: TRBJ1-1; cdr3_length: 14; v_call: TRBV19; clone_size: .; d_call: .
cdr3_aa: CASSLGRREAFF; cdr3_nt: TGTGCCAGCAGCTTAGGCCGGCGTGAAGCTTTCTTT; j_call: TRBJ1-1; cdr3_length: 12; v_call: TRBV13; clone_size: .; d_call: .
cdr3_aa: CASSHRDNEAFF; cdr3_nt: TGCGCCAGCAGCCATCGGGACAATGAAGCTTTCTTT; j_call: TRBJ1-1; cdr3_length: 12; v_call: TRBV4-1; clone_size: .; d_call: .
cdr3_aa: CASSMDSRTGTYNEQFF; cdr3_nt: TGTGCCAGCAGTATGGATTCCCGGACAGGGACCTACAATGAGCAGTTCTTC; j_call: TRBJ2-1; cdr3_length: 17; v_call: TRBV2; clone_size: .; d_call: TRBD1
cdr3_aa: CASSLRLINEQFF; cdr3_nt: TGTGCCAGCAGTTTGCGACTGATCAATGAGCAGTTCTTC; j_call: TRBJ2-1; cdr3_length: 13; v_call: TRBV27; clone_size: .; d_call: .
cdr3_aa: CASSFGEAYEQYF; cdr3_nt: TGTGCCAGCAGCTTTGGGGAGGCCTACGAGCAGTACTTC; j_call: TRBJ2-7; cdr3_length: 13; v_call: TRBV5-4; clone_size: .; d_call: .
cdr3_aa: CASSAPGLAENTGELFF; cdr3_nt: TGTGCCAGCAGCGCACCGGGACTAGCGGAGAACACCGGGGAGCTGTTTTTT; j_call: TRBJ2-2; cdr3_length: 17; v_call: TRBV9; clone_size: .; d_call: TRBD2
cdr3_aa: CAWRTGGNTIYF; cdr3_nt: TGTGCCTGGAGGACAGGGGGAAACACCATATATTTT; j_call: TRBJ1-3; cdr3_length: 12; v_call: TRBV30; clone_size: .; d_call: TRBD1
cdr3_aa: CASSLDRATDNEQFF; cdr3_nt: TGTGCCAGCAGCCTCGACAGGGCCACAGATAATGAGCAGTTCTTC; j_call: TRBJ2-1; cdr3_length: 15; v_call: TRBV28; clone_size: .; d_call: TRBD1
cdr3_aa: CASSQSLAGDLTYTQYF; cdr3_nt: TGCGCCAGCAGCCAGTCACTAGCGGGAGATCTCACGTATACGCAGTATTTT; j_call: TRBJ2-3; cdr3_length: 17; v_call: TRBV4-1; clone_size: .; d_call: TRBD2
cdr3_aa: CASSQLGVSTEAFF; cdr3_nt: TGTGCCAGCAGCCAGTTGGGGGTTAGCACTGAAGCTTTCTTT; j_call: TRBJ1-1; cdr3_length: 14; v_call: TRBV7-6; clone_size: .; d_call: .
cdr3_aa: CASSYDDMNTEAFF; cdr3_nt: TGTGCCAGCAGTTACGATGACATGAACACTGAAGCTTTCTTT; j_call: TRBJ1-1; cdr3_length: 14; v_call: TRBV6-5; clone_size: .; d_call: .
cdr3_aa: CASSHDSLYNEQFF; cdr3_nt: TGTGCCAGCAGCCACGACTCTTTGTACAATGAGCAGTTCTTC; j_call: TRBJ2-1; cdr3_length: 14; v_call: TRBV7-2; clone_size: .; d_call: .
cdr3_aa: CASSPDLAGGQPQHF; cdr3_nt: TGTGCCAGCAGCCCCGACCTGGCAGGAGGTCAGCCCCAGCATTTT; j_call: TRBJ1-5; cdr3_length: 15; v_call: TRBV9; clone_size: .; d_call: .
cdr3_aa: CASSQVGVRSAYF; cdr3_nt: TGTGCCAGCAGCCAGGTGGGGGTGAGATCTGCGTATTTT; j_call: TRBJ2-3; cdr3_length: 13; v_call: TRBV14; clone_size: .; d_call: .
cdr3_aa: CASSYSTGAVTDTQYF; cdr3_nt: TGTGCCAGCAGTTACTCGACAGGGGCGGTCACAGATACGCAGTATTTT; j_call: TRBJ2-3; cdr3_length: 16; v_call: TRBV6-5; clone_size: once; d_call: TRBD1
cdr3_aa: CASSPPQSAGEEQFF; cdr3_nt: TGTGCCAGCTCACCGCCCCAATCAGCGGGAGAAGAGCAGTTCTTC; j_call: TRBJ2-1; cdr3_length: 15; v_call: TRBV18; clone_size: .; d_call: TRBD2
cdr3_aa: CASSFGAAGYNEQFF; cdr3_nt: TGTGCCAGCAGCTTTGGGGCGGCAGGCTACAATGAGCAGTTCTTC; j_call: TRBJ2-1; cdr3_length: 15; v_call: TRBV7-3; clone_size: .; d_call: .
cdr3_aa: CATSMGLAGAADTQYF; cdr3_nt: TGTGCCACCAGCATGGGACTAGCGGGAGCGGCAGATACGCAGTATTTT; j_call: TRBJ2-3; cdr3_length: 16; v_call: TRBV15; clone_size: .; d_call: TRBD2